The present TCR beta chain was sequenced within a study of HIV-infected patients and healthy controls. Study observations and caveats: MAIT alpha-chain CDR3s were frequent in healthy controls, depleted in HIV+. Untreated HIV+ repertoires had roughly threefold fewer distinct CDR3s and lower Shannon diversity than healthy controls.

The germline CDR1 and CDR2 sequences are MNHNY and SVGAGI (reference sequence). This CDR3 region has 17 residues. Trimming took 0 bases from V and 2 from J; bases not matched to a gene: 8. cDNA was made from around 0.45 ug RNA using alpha and beta constant primers. Alpha and beta chain libraries were made separately by chain-specific third strand synthesis with multiplexing indices. TCRdb passed the 5' RACE reads through MiXCR, listing each CDR3 protein once. The table records under 11,000 distinct CDR3 sequences, over 7% of them present only once. Whole blood was used without fractionation, so all unsorted peripheral T cells were included. Control samples came from about 10 uninfected healthy donors, four of them resampled after approximately three months. This clonotype has at least ten counts. Its antigen remains unknown.

The clonotype originates from an adult in good health. V and J are TRBV6-6 and TRBJ2-7; 9 positions match TRBD2. Sequencing was done on a sample of blood. CDR3 nucleotides: TGTGCCAGCAGTTACTCTACTCAGCGGGAGGTAGCCTACGAGCAGTACTTC. Amino acids: CASSYSTQREVAYEQYF.